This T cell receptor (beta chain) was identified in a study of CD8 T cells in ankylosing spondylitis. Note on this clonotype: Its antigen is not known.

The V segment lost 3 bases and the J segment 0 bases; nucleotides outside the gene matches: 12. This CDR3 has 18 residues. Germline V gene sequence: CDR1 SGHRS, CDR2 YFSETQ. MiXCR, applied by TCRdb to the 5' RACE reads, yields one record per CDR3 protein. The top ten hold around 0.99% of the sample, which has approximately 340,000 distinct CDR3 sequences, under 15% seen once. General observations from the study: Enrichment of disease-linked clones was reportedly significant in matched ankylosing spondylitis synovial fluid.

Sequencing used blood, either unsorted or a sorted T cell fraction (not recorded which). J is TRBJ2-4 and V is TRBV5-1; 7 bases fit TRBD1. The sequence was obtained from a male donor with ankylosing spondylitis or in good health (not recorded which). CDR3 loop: CASSSGQTPPLAKNIQYF. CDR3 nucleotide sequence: TGCGCCAGCAGCTCGGGACAGACCCCTCCGCTAGCCAAAAACATTCAGTACTTC.